The next 9 T cell receptor beta chains were all read from a single sample in a study of identical twins. TCRdb reprocessed the 5' RACE reads with MiXCR, giving one entry per CDR3 protein. This table has 200,000 to 250,000 distinct CDR3 sequences, roughly 7% appearing once. These data were also filed under a second study, of yellow fever vaccine responses in identical twins.

The material sequenced was memory (CD45RO+) T cells sorted from blood. The receptors were gathered from a woman between 18 and 29 years old in good health.

This clonotype was counted ten times or more. The chain links TRBV5-1 to TRBJ1-2; D is perhaps TRBD1 (6 bases). This CDR3 spans 15 amino acids. Germline V CDR1 and CDR2: SGHRS, YFSETQ. V shed 0 bases and J shed 2 bases, with 11 bases lying between them. The CDR3 bases are TGCGCCAGCAGCTTGGCCGGTACAGGGAACTATGGCTACACCTTC. This gives the protein CASSLAGTGNYGYTF.

Only a few counts were recorded for this clonotype. V usage is TRBV10-1 and J usage is TRBJ2-1; D assignment may be TRBD1 or TRBD2 (6 bases each). This CDR3 region has 15 residues. CDR1 is WNHNN and CDR2 is SYGVQD in the germline V gene (reference sequence). Deletions cut 3 bases from V and 7 bases from J, with 16 bases between. Here the CDR3 reads CASSDGGRGLNEQFF. CDR3 sequence (DNA): TGCGCCAGCAGTGACGGGGGCAGGGGTTTGAATGAGCAGTTCTTC.

To note about this clonotype: This may arise from a read error, as a much more abundant clone is one base away. This chain's CDR3 is CASRFNRIQETQYF. The CDR3, as DNA: TGTGCCAGCAGATTTAACAGAATACAAGAGACCCAGTACTTC. This sequence joins TRBV27 and TRBJ2-5; no definite D call. The CDR3 covers 14 residues. V lost 6 bases and J 2 bases, leaving 13 bases between the germline ends. Germline assignment: CDR1 MNHEY and CDR2 SMNVEV (reference sequence).

This clonotype occurred many times. The chain carries TRBV10-1 and TRBJ2-7, with TRBD1 identical over 8 bases. CDR3 length equals 15 residues. Germline-derived CDR1 and CDR2 are WNHNN and SYGVQD (reference sequence). V lost 5 bases to trimming and J lost 4 bases; unmatched junction nucleotides: 10. The CDR3 reads CASSPRGLLRYEQYF. CDR3 in DNA: TGCGCCAGCAGTCCCAGGGGGCTGCTTAGGTACGAGCAGTACTTC.

There are a few counts of this clonotype. The V call is TRBV20-1, the J call TRBJ2-7, with D perhaps matching TRBD1 (5 bases). This CDR3 has 13 amino acids. V was shortened by 0 bases and J by 5 bases, with 11 bases between the two germline ends. CDR1 is DFQATT, CDR2 SNEGSKA, per germline (reference sequence). CDR3 sequence reads: CSARDMAGHEQYF. DNA of the CDR3: TGCAGTGCTAGAGATATGGCAGGGCACGAGCAGTACTTC.

In this sample, this clonotype turned up many times. The chain recombines TRBV5-1 with TRBJ2-3, with TRBD1 as a possible D gene (6 bases). Germline assignment: CDR1 SGHRS and CDR2 YFSETQ. V was shortened by 0 bases and J by 2 bases, with 13 bases between the two germline ends. This CDR3 is built from 16 residues. The CDR3 nucleotides read TGCGCCAGCAGCTTGGGAGGGGGAAGGTACACAGATACGCAGTATTTT. The encoded protein is CASSLGGGRYTDTQYF. Drawing the rest from reference TRBV5-1 and TRBJ2-3, the complete variable domain is KAGVTQTPRYLIKTRGQQVTLSCSPISGHRSVSWYQQTPGQGLQFLFEYFSETQRNKGNFPGRFSGRQFSNSRSEMNVSTLELGDSALYLCASSLGGGRYTDTQYFGPGTRLTVL.

The chain has TRBV11-3 and TRBJ2-1; 10 bases align to TRBD2. With 3 bases clipped from V and 1 base from J, the junction kept 0 bases outside the gene matches. In germline, CDR1 is SGHNT, CDR2 YENEEA. The CDR3 is 15 amino acids. Here the CDR3 reads CASSFSGGSYNEQFF. CDR3 bases: TGTGCCAGCAGCTTTAGCGGGGGGTCCTACAATGAGCAGTTCTTC.

This clonotype appeared many times. This chain uses TRBV5-1 with TRBJ1-1, with 7 positions matching TRBD1. The junction had 6 bases not matched to a gene; V was cut back by 4 bases and J by 0 bases. CDR1 is SGHRS and CDR2 is YFSETQ in the germline V gene. The length of the CDR3 is 15 residues. CDR3 nucleotide sequence: TGCGCCAGCAGCGAGACAGGGACAATGAACACTGAAGCTTTCTTT. This gives the protein CASSETGTMNTEAFF.

The genes are TRBV28 and TRBJ1-2; D is unresolved. The CDR3 runs to 14 residues. Germline CDR1 reads MDHEN; CDR2 reads SYDVKM. V lost 5 bases and J lost 4, with 14 bases in between. CDR3 DNA sequence: TGTGCCAGCAGTCCCCCTAAAGCTTCCTATGGCTACACCTTC. Protein sequence: CASSPPKASYGYTF.